This T cell receptor (beta chain) was recovered during a study of blood T cell repertoires in COVID-19. Across the whole study: COVID-19 samples collected from the United States, Italy and Spain covered acute and convalescent phases. Nucleic acid was either cDNA or gDNA, and it came from T cells, B-cell-depleted T cells, or PBMCs.

V gave up 2 bases and J gave up 12 bases, with 11 bases separating them. This CDR3 is built from 11 residues. CDR1 is MNHEY, CDR2 SVGEGT, per germline. Original methodology: For nucleated cells, counts were estimated from reference gene primer amplification. Profiled with immunoSEQ multiplex PCR; TCRdb holds only in-frame clones, not every one. The V and J calls and clone size come from that table; D and trimming were worked out from the DNA. The profile shows some 130,000 clones, about 89% of them singletons. Recruited during active infection, patients (from Seattle) were subsequently followed longitudinally.

This chain uses TRBV6-2 or TRBV6-3 with TRBJ2-7; possibly TRBD1 for D (5 bases). Sequenced: peripheral blood. The receptor's source is a woman aged 70 to 79 with COVID-19, enrolled during active disease. CDR3 loop: CASSYGALPYF. As DNA, the CDR3 is TGTGCCAGCAGTTACGGGGCCCTACCGTACTTC.